This T cell receptor beta chain comes out of a study of T cells in localized non-small cell lung cancer. Clones were read by immunoSEQ multiplex PCR, and TCRdb kept only the in-frame ones, dropping some. The table includes around 36,000 clones, 81% detected once. This CDR3 is 12 amino acids long. V lost 4 bases, J lost 4 bases, and 1 base stayed unmatched. Germline CDR1 and CDR2: GTSNPN and SVGIG (reference sequence). A note on this clone: Its specificity is not known.

Overall study findings and caveats: Adjacent lung held a median around 58 of the top 100 tumor clones. Adjacent uninvolved lung tissue had the highest T cell clonality, exceeding tumor. A raised T cell density in blood coincided with lengthier overall survival.

The V call is TRBV30, the J call TRBJ1-5, with 7 bases aligning to TRBD1. This receptor was obtained from a male donor at least 60 years old with stage II lung adenocarcinoma. This material consisted of peripheral blood mononuclear cells, taken before any cancer treatment. For the CDR3, the DNA is TGTGCCTGGAACAGGGGAAATCAGCCCCAGCATTTT. Its translation: CAWNRGNQPQHF.